One sample yielded the 14 T cell receptor beta chains listed below, sequenced in a study of cytomegalovirus exposure and HLA in healthy donors. Both 60 Vbeta primers and 13 Jbeta primers went into the PCR. Produced via immunoSEQ multiplex PCR; TCRdb's table is partial and in-frame only. The sample yields about 140,000 clones, more than 70% seen once. Sequencing was done on a sample of PBMCs. The receptor source for this set is a man aged 40-55 years in good health and CMV-seronegative.

The gene calls are TRBV18 and TRBJ1-2; TRBD1 matches 7 bases. Germline lookup yields CDR1 KGHSH and CDR2 LQKENI. V dropped 1 base and J dropped 0; count of bases not matched to a gene: 2. The CDR3 totals 15 residues. In DNA, the CDR3 is TGTGCCAGCTCACCACGGGACAGCCCTAACTATGGCTACACCTTC. Encoded protein: CASSPRDSPNYGYTF.

This clone is medium-sized. V gene TRBV5-4 combines with J gene TRBJ1-1; no reliable D call. Trimming shortened V by 4 bases and J by 7 bases, and 14 bases separated the two germline ends. Per germline, CDR1 SGHNT and CDR2 YYREEE (reference sequence). The CDR3 runs to 13 residues. CDR3 coding DNA: TGTGCCAGCAGCCCACCTATGGTCGGTGAAGCTTTCTTT. It encodes CASSPPMVGEAFF.

The chain carries TRBV30 and TRBJ2-1; D is uncertain. CDR1 is GTSNPN and CDR2 is SVGIG in the germline V gene (reference sequence). The CDR3 totals 12 residues. Trimming left V 1 base short and J 3 bases short, with 4 bases between. The CDR3 protein is CAWSASYNEQFF. The CDR3 coding sequence is TGTGCCTGGAGTGCTAGCTACAATGAGCAGTTCTTC.

Notes on this clone: Other DNA sequences from this sample encode an identical CDR3 as well. The chain combines TRBV4-1 with TRBJ1-2, with D possibly being TRBD1 (6 bases). The germline CDR1 and CDR2 sequences are MGHRA and YSYEKL. The germline V and J ends were trimmed by 3 bases and 8 bases, with 25 bases remaining between them. CDR3 length: 17 amino acids. For the CDR3, the DNA is TGCGCCAGCAGCCAGCCTACTAGGACAGAGATTTCTCGCGGCTACACCTTC. Protein sequence: CASSQPTRTEISRGYTF.

This CDR3 is CASSVTGGRTDTQYF. CDR3 DNA sequence: TGTGCCAGCAGCGTCACAGGGGGCCGCACAGATACGCAGTATTTT. This chain connects TRBV7-2 to TRBJ2-3; 9 bases map to TRBD1. V lost 5 bases and J lost 1; bases outside the gene matches: 4. The CDR3 has 15 residues. Germline V CDR1 and CDR2: SGHTA, FQGNSA.

This chain links TRBV6-1 with TRBJ1-5, with D tentatively TRBD1 (5 bases). Germline V lookup: CDR1 MNHNS, CDR2 SASEGT. This CDR3 is built from 15 residues. The V and J ends lost 4 bases and 3 bases respectively, with 13 bases between them. The CDR3 sequence is CASSGAGGANQPQHF. The CDR3 nucleotides are TGTGCCAGCAGTGGTGCAGGTGGGGCCAATCAGCCCCAGCATTTT.

This clone was recorded only once. The genes are TRBV4-1 and TRBJ1-1, with 7 bases aligning to TRBD1. V lost 4 bases to trimming and J lost 4 bases; unmatched junction nucleotides: 6. The CDR3 covers 14 residues. In germline, CDR1 is MGHRA, CDR2 YSYEKL. CDR3 region: CASSPTGIGTEAFF. In nucleotides, the CDR3 is TGCGCCAGCAGCCCGACAGGGATTGGCACTGAAGCTTTCTTT.

As for this clone: This same CDR3 is encoded by further DNA sequences in the sample. CDR3 loop: CASSLGQGEKLFF. The CDR3 DNA follows: TGTGCCAGCAGCTTAGGCCAGGGCGAAAAACTGTTTTTT. The chain has TRBV7-9 and TRBJ1-4; D possibly corresponds to TRBD1 (5 bases). CDR3 size: 13 residues. CDR1 is SEHNR and CDR2 is FQNEAQ in the germline V gene (reference sequence). V was cut by 1 base and J by 8 bases, with 8 bases left in between.

The chain combines TRBV6-1 with TRBJ2-5, with D possibly being TRBD1 (5 bases). The closer fit of TRBJ2-7 to the DNA end suggests the J call may be wrong. Germline V CDR1 and CDR2: MNHNS, SASEGT. The CDR3 is 13 residues long. CDR3 coding DNA: TGTGCCAGCAGCATGGGGCTAATCTACGAGCAGTACTTC. Protein product: CASSMGLIYEQYF.

The CDR3 is CASRDYPGQGNSPLHF. Written as DNA, the CDR3 is TGTGCCAGCAGGGACTATCCGGGACAGGGAAATTCACCCCTCCACTTT. The chain links TRBV27 to TRBJ1-6, with 9 nucleotides matching TRBD1. The trim removed 6 bases at V and 7 bases at J, leaving 10 bases unmatched. The CDR3 is 16 amino acids. Per germline, CDR1 MNHEY and CDR2 SMNVEV (reference sequence).

The chain carries TRBV27 and TRBJ2-7, with unresolved D. Trimming left V 0 bases short and J 3 bases short, with 9 bases between. CDR1 MNHEY and CDR2 SMNVEV come from the germline V gene (reference sequence). CDR3 length: 14 residues. CDR3 sequence: CASSLSPEHYEQYF. CDR3 DNA sequence: TGTGCCAGCAGTTTATCTCCCGAACACTACGAGCAGTACTTC.

This clone turned up a few times. This chain uses TRBV5-1 with TRBJ2-7; 8 nucleotides match TRBD2. This CDR3 spans 15 amino acids. Germline CDR1 reads SGHRS; CDR2 reads YFSETQ. Trimming cost V 2 bases and J 5 bases; bases outside gene matches: 9. The CDR3 DNA reads TGCGCCAGCAGCTTTAAGGGTCGGGGGGGTAACGAGCAGTACTTC. It encodes CASSFKGRGGNEQYF.

V gene TRBV9 combines with J gene TRBJ2-7; 9 positions agree with TRBD1. V shed 2 bases and J 7 bases; nucleotides not matched to a gene: 13. The CDR3 length is 16 residues. Germline CDR1 reads SGDLS; CDR2 reads YYNGEE. This CDR3 is CASSVGSGTGLWEQYF. CDR3 nucleotides: TGTGCCAGCAGCGTTGGGTCCGGGACAGGGCTTTGGGAGCAGTACTTC.

This chain connects TRBV29-1 to TRBJ2-5; D unclear. The DNA end favors TRBJ2-7, so the J call may be wrong. CDR1 SQVTM and CDR2 ANQGSEA come from the germline V gene. This CDR3 contains 14 residues. The CDR3 nucleotides are TGCAGCGTTGGGGCGGATCCTAGCTCCTACGAGCAGTACTTC. The encoded protein is CSVGADPSSYEQYF.